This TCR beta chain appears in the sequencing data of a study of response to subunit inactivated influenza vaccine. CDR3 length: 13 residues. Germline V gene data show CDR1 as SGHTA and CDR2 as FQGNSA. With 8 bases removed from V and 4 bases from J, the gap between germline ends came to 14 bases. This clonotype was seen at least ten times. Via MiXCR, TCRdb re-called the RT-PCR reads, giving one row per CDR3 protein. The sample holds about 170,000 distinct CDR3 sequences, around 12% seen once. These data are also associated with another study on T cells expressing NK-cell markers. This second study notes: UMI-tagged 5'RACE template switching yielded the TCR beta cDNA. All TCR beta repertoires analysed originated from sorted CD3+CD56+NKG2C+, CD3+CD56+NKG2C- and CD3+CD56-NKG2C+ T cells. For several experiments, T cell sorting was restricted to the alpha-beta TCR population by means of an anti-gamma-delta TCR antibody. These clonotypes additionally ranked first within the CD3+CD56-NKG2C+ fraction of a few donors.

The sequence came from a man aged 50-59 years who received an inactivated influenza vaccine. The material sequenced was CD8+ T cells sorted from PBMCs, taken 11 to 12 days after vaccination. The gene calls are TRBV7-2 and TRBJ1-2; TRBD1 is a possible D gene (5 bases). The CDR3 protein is CASDTGPPYGYTF. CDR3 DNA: TGTGCCAGCGATACGGGGCCCCCCTATGGCTACACCTTC. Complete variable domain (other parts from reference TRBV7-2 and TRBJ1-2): GAGVSQSPSNKVTEKGKDVELRCDPISGHTALYWYRQSLGQGLEFLIYFQGNSAPDKSGLPSDRFSAERTGGSVSTLTIQRTQQEDSAVYLCASDTGPPYGYTFGSGTRLTVV.